This paragraph reports one T cell receptor (beta chain). Its cognate antigen is unknown. This record comes from a study of cytomegalovirus exposure and HLA in healthy donors. The CDR3 covers 13 residues. The V gene's germline CDR1 is MNHEY and CDR2 SVGAGI. V lost 4 bases to trimming and J lost 5 bases; unmatched junction nucleotides: 4. Findings and caveats of the study: Previous analysis showed most TCR beta V segments were productive about 87% or about 30% of the time. TRBV6-2, TRBV6-3 and other indistinguishable V segments were excluded.

Primers for the PCR totalled 60 Vbeta and 13 Jbeta. Method: immunoSEQ multiplex PCR; TCRdb's copy keeps in-frame clones and lacks some. The data hold 140,000 to 150,000 clones, with approximately 78% observed a single time. This chain connects TRBV6-5 to TRBJ2-5; TRBD1 matches at 7 bases. The sample comprised PBMCs. The sequence was collected from a female donor in good health and CMV-seronegative. The CDR3 loop is CASSSDRWETQYF. The CDR3 DNA is TGTGCCAGCAGTTCGGACAGGTGGGAGACCCAGTACTTC.